This is a list of T cell receptor beta chains from one sample in a study of TIL therapy for anti-PD-1-resistant metastatic lung cancer. Data came from immunoSEQ multiplex PCR; TCRdb stores just in-frame clones and leaves some out. This table holds about 60,000 clones, around nine tenths found once. Here the sequenced sample was blood, taken at baseline. Receptors were obtained from a person aged 25 to 85 with non-small cell lung cancer. CDR3s include the opening cysteine and the closing phenylalanine or tryptophan. A D gene is named only where the DNA matches it firmly. Size values are once, few and many counts, or a class for expanded clones, and some rows have none.

d_gene	abundance	v_gene	j_gene	CDR3aa	CDR3nt
TRBD1	NA	TRBV10-2	TRBJ2-1	CASEGGFSYNEQFF	TGCGCCAGCGAAGGGGGCTTCTCCTACAATGAGCAGTTCTTC
NA	NA	TRBV30	TRBJ1-1	CAWGGINTEAFF	TGTGCCTGGGGGGGGATCAACACTGAAGCTTTCTTT
NA	NA	TRBV29-1	TRBJ2-7	CSVEGNYEQYF	TGCAGCGTTGAAGGAAACTACGAGCAGTACTTC
NA	NA	TRBV5-1	TRBJ1-1	CASSLAGTPNTEAFF	TGCGCCAGCAGCTTGGCGGGGACTCCGAACACTGAAGCTTTCTTT
NA	few	TRBV12-3/TRBV12-4	TRBJ2-1	CASSFDRFNEQFF	TGTGCCAGCAGTTTCGATCGCTTCAATGAGCAGTTCTTC
TRBD2	once	TRBV10-2	TRBJ2-2	CASSESLAGVSGELFF	TGCGCCAGCAGTGAGTCACTAGCGGGAGTAAGCGGGGAGCTGTTTTTT
NA	NA	TRBV15	TRBJ2-2	CATSRSGSVTELFF	TGTGCCACCAGCCGGAGTGGGTCTGTGACGGAGCTGTTTTTT
NA	NA	TRBV19	TRBJ2-7	CASSPGQSYEQYF	TGTGCCAGTAGTCCAGGACAGAGCTACGAGCAGTACTTC
NA	NA	TRBV14	TRBJ1-1	CASSQDRITEAFF	TGTGCCAGCAGCCAAGATAGGATAACAGAAGCTTTCTTT
TRBD2	NA	TRBV4-1	TRBJ2-4	CASSPGTSGLAKNIQYF	TGCGCCAGCAGCCCCGGGACTAGCGGACTAGCCAAAAACATTCAGTACTTC
NA	NA	TRBV19	TRBJ2-7	CASSIAGPPYEQYF	TGTGCCAGTAGTATAGCTGGCCCTCCCTACGAGCAGTACTTC
NA	NA	TRBV6-5	TRBJ2-5	CASRDGAAETQYF	TGTGCCAGCAGAGACGGGGCGGCGGAGACCCAGTACTTC
NA	NA	TRBV10-3	TRBJ1-5	CAISEGREGQPQHF	TGTGCCATCAGTGAGGGCAGGGAAGGACAGCCCCAGCATTTT
NA	NA	TRBV6-5	TRBJ2-7	CASSSSRPTYPEQYF	TGTGCCAGCAGTTCCTCGCGCCCAACCTACCCCGAGCAGTACTTC
TRBD1	NA	TRBV6-5	TRBJ1-3	CASSYDRGNTIYF	TGTGCCAGCAGCTACGACAGGGGCAACACCATATATTTT
TRBD1	once	TRBV12-3/TRBV12-4	TRBJ2-1	CASSKRQGNEQFF	TGTGCCAGCAGTAAGCGACAGGGGAATGAGCAGTTCTTC
NA	NA	TRBV5-1	TRBJ2-2	CASSLGLDPGELFF	TGCGCCAGCAGCTTAGGGCTAGATCCCGGGGAGCTGTTTTTT
TRBD1	NA	TRBV4-1	TRBJ1-5	CASSQSPGRDRRNQPQHF	TGCGCCAGCAGCCAATCACCCGGGCGGGACAGACGCAATCAGCCCCAGCATTTT
NA	NA	TRBV2	TRBJ1-2	CASASGGYTF	TGTGCCAGCGCCTCGGGTGGCTACACCTTC
TRBD1	NA	TRBV25-1	TRBJ1-1	CASSADRVLNTEAFF	TGTGCCAGCAGTGCCGACAGGGTCTTGAACACTGAAGCTTTCTTT
NA	once	TRBV5-1	TRBJ2-7	CASSSPGRTSYEQYF	TGCGCCAGCAGCTCTCCCGGACGGACCTCCTACGAGCAGTACTTC
NA	NA	TRBV19	TRBJ1-2	CASTTTANYGYTF	TGTGCCAGTACCACGACTGCAAACTATGGCTACACCTTC
TRBD1	NA	TRBV27	TRBJ1-1	CASSTRGQGNTEAFF	TGTGCCAGCAGTACCCGGGGACAGGGGAACACTGAAGCTTTCTTT
NA	NA	TRBV5-1	TRBJ2-7	CASSTSGGGPYEQYF	TGCGCCAGCAGCACCTCAGGGGGAGGCCCCTACGAGCAGTACTTC
NA	NA	TRBV7-6	TRBJ2-2	CASSLEGANTGELFF	TGTGCCAGCAGCTTGGAGGGGGCGAACACCGGGGAGCTGTTTTTT
TRBD1	NA	TRBV7-9	TRBJ1-5	CASSLEGADQPQHF	TGTGCCAGCAGCTTGGAGGGGGCGGATCAGCCCCAGCATTTT
TRBD2	NA	TRBV2	TRBJ2-1	CASNPLAGGPYNEQFF	TGTGCCAGCAACCCGCTAGCGGGGGGTCCCTACAATGAGCAGTTCTTC
NA	NA	TRBV5-1	TRBJ2-5	CASSSAGIPQETQYF	TGCGCCAGCAGCTCGGCAGGGATCCCCCAAGAGACCCAGTACTTC
TRBD2	NA	TRBV27	TRBJ2-5	CASRRKSGGVTQYF	TGTGCCAGCAGGCGTAAAAGCGGGGGGGTGACCCAGTACTTC
TRBD2	NA	TRBV28	TRBJ2-7	CASSSGTSGRRYEQYF	TGTGCCAGCAGTTCCGGGACTAGCGGGAGGAGGTACGAGCAGTACTTC
NA	NA	TRBV5-1	TRBJ1-2	CASSLEGSYNYGYTF	TGCGCCAGCAGCTTGGAGGGGTCCTACAACTATGGCTACACCTTC
NA	NA	TRBV11-3	TRBJ2-3	CAIRGQADTQYF	TGTGCCATCAGGGGCCAGGCCGATACGCAGTATTTT
NA	NA	TRBV6-4	TRBJ2-6	CASSDILGGQEVAGANVLTF	TGTGCCAGCAGTGACATCCTAGGGGGACAAGAAGTAGCTGGGGCCAACGTCCTGACTTTC
NA	NA	TRBV6-6	TRBJ2-7	CASSYSIESYEQYF	TGTGCCAGCAGTTACTCGATAGAGTCCTACGAGCAGTACTTC
TRBD1	NA	TRBV7-6	TRBJ2-3	CASSPEQGLFTDTQYF	TGTGCCAGCAGCCCTGAACAGGGGCTCTTTACAGATACGCAGTATTTT
NA	NA	TRBV6-5	TRBJ2-2	CASSLEGGTGELFF	TGTGCCAGCAGCCTGGAAGGGGGCACCGGGGAGCTGTTTTTT
TRBD2	NA	TRBV30	TRBJ2-5	CASNPSGSQETQYF	TGTGCCTCAAATCCTAGCGGGAGCCAAGAGACTCAGTACTTC
NA	NA	TRBV5-4	TRBJ2-1	CASSLAGRSTEQFF	TGTGCCAGCAGCTTGGCGGGGAGGTCTACTGAGCAGTTCTTC
TRBD1	NA	TRBV27	TRBJ2-3	CASRQGATDTQYF	TGTGCCAGCAGACAGGGGGCAACAGATACGCAGTATTTT
TRBD1	NA	TRBV5-1	TRBJ1-1	CASSFGTGDTEAFF	TGCGCCAGCAGCTTCGGGACAGGGGACACTGAAGCTTTCTTT
TRBD1	NA	TRBV24-1	TRBJ2-2	CATSPSGTGNTGELFF	TGTGCCACCAGTCCCTCCGGGACAGGGAACACCGGGGAGCTGTTTTTT
NA	NA	TRBV6-1	TRBJ1-1	CASSDERRLNTEAFF	TGTGCCAGCAGTGACGAGCGCAGGCTGAACACTGAAGCTTTCTTT
NA	few	TRBV5-1	TRBJ2-2	CASSLELVTGELFF	TGCGCCAGCAGCTTGGAACTAGTGACCGGGGAGCTGTTTTTT
NA	NA	TRBV5-5	TRBJ1-2	CASSADSNYGYTF	TGTGCCAGCAGCGCGGACAGTAACTATGGCTACACCTTC
NA	NA	TRBV29-1	TRBJ2-1	CSVEEDTAPIGEQFF	TGCAGCGTTGAAGAGGATACCGCCCCGATCGGTGAGCAGTTCTTC
NA	NA	TRBV18	TRBJ2-1	CASSPPIWGQGNYNEQFF	TGTGCCAGCTCACCACCGATTTGGGGGCAGGGAAATTACAATGAGCAGTTCTTC
NA	NA	TRBV4-1	TRBJ1-1	CASSQQGQLYTEAFF	TGCGCCAGCAGCCAACAGGGGCAGCTTTACACTGAAGCTTTCTTT
NA	once	TRBV18	TRBJ2-3	CASSRGDTQYF	TGTGCCAGCTCTCGCGGGGATACGCAGTATTTT
TRBD1	NA	TRBV3-1/TRBV3-2	TRBJ1-2	CASSPTRGQGGGYTF	TGTGCCAGCAGCCCAACTAGGGGACAGGGGGGAGGCTACACCTTC
NA	NA	TRBV12-3/TRBV12-4	TRBJ2-7	CASSFGALGEQYF	TGTGCCAGCAGTTTCGGGGCTCTCGGCGAGCAGTACTTC
NA	NA	TRBV5-1	TRBJ1-1	CASSLAPGRPEAFF	TGCGCCAGCAGCTTGGCCCCGGGGAGGCCTGAAGCTTTCTTT
TRBD1	NA	TRBV30	TRBJ2-3	CAWRAGTGADTQYF	TGTGCCTGGAGGGCCGGGACAGGGGCAGATACGCAGTATTTT
NA	NA	TRBV4-1	TRBJ2-1	CASSQDQGYNEQFF	TGCGCCAGCAGCCAAGATCAGGGTTACAATGAGCAGTTCTTC
TRBD1	NA	TRBV7-8	TRBJ1-2	CASSLRQGSYGYTF	TGTGCCAGCAGCCTGAGACAGGGGAGCTATGGCTACACCTTC
NA	NA	TRBV27	TRBJ2-7	CASSAKAFYEQYF	TGTGCCAGCAGTGCAAAGGCCTTCTACGAGCAGTACTTC
NA	NA	TRBV5-1	TRBJ1-3	CASSLESGAGNTIYF	TGCGCCAGCAGCTTGGAATCGGGTGCAGGAAACACCATATATTTT